These T cell receptor beta chains were read from a single sample in a study of shared clonotypes between healthy human individuals. Libraries were prepared by immunoSEQ multiplex PCR; TCRdb keeps only in-frame clonotypes and omits some of them. Of around 700,000 clones in the sample, approximately 79% were seen once. Specimen: memory CD4+ T cells sorted from blood. These receptors came from a woman aged 25 to 39 in good health. The CDR3 runs from the conserved cysteine through the conserved F or W. The D gene is left open where the match is weak. Clone size is shown for a subset of rows, as once, few, many or a class of expanded clone.

j_call v_call clone_size d_call cdr3_aa cdr3_nt
TRBJ2-6 TRBV15 . . CATSRGMVYREVSGANVLTF TGTGCCACCAGCAGGGGGATGGTGTACAGGGAGGTATCTGGGGCCAACGTCCTGACTTTC
TRBJ1-1 TRBV5-1 . TRBD1 CASSLGDRVRAFF TGCGCCAGCAGCTTGGGAGACAGGGTGCGGGCTTTCTTT
TRBJ2-7 TRBV29-1 . TRBD1 CSVDTGGEQYF TGCAGCGTTGATACAGGGGGCGAGCAGTACTTC
TRBJ1-1 TRBV5-6 . . CASSKVGKNTEAFF TGTGCCAGCAGCAAAGTGGGGAAAAACACTGAAGCTTTCTTT
TRBJ2-2 TRBV6-4 many . CASSEQGSGELFF TGTGCCAGCAGTGAACAGGGCTCCGGGGAGCTGTTTTTT
TRBJ2-5 TRBV5-1 . TRBD2 CASSLGTSGSRETQYF TGCGCCAGCAGCCTCGGGACTAGCGGGAGTCGGGAGACCCAGTACTTC
TRBJ2-7 TRBV27 . TRBD2 CASSPRTSGSREQYF TGTGCCAGCAGTCCCCGGACTAGCGGGAGCCGGGAGCAGTACTTC
TRBJ2-7 TRBV20-1 . . CSAAGSYEQYF TGCAGTGCCGCCGGGTCCTACGAGCAGTACTTC
TRBJ2-1 TRBV7-2 few . CASSLVPFLREQFF TGTGCCAGCAGCTTAGTTCCTTTTCTCCGGGAGCAGTTCTTC
TRBJ1-5 TRBV30 . . CAWSVFGEEPQHF TGTGCCTGGAGTGTATTTGGGGAGGAGCCCCAGCATTTT
TRBJ2-7 TRBV11-3 once . CASSLPGRGQGEQYF TGTGCCAGCAGCCTCCCGGGGAGGGGGCAGGGCGAGCAGTACTTC
TRBJ2-2 TRBV7-9 many . CASSFGAGFYTGELFF TGTGCCAGCAGCTTTGGGGCGGGATTTTACACCGGGGAGCTGTTTTTT
TRBJ2-5 TRBV29-1 . . CSGVEQETQYF TGCAGTGGGGTCGAGCAAGAGACCCAGTACTTC
TRBJ1-2 TRBV5-4 once TRBD1 CASSLAGGQGDYGYTF TGTGCCAGCAGCTTGGCCGGGGGACAGGGAGACTATGGCTACACCTTC
TRBJ2-2 TRBV11-3 . . CASSASGNTGELFF TGTGCCAGCAGCGCAAGCGGTAACACCGGGGAGCTGTTTTTT
TRBJ2-7 TRBV15 . TRBD1 CATSRQGAAEQYF TGTGCCACCAGCAGACAGGGGGCTGCCGAGCAGTACTTC
TRBJ2-7 TRBV28 once . CASSFPGPGSREQYF TGTGCCAGCAGTTTCCCGGGACCCGGGTCGAGGGAGCAGTACTTC
TRBJ2-6 TRBV28 . . CASSHRRANVLTF TGTGCCAGCAGTCATCGGAGGGCCAACGTCCTGACTTTC
TRBJ2-7 TRBV7-8 . TRBD2 CASSDPRREGSYEQYF TGTGCCAGCAGCGATCCTAGGCGGGAGGGCTCCTACGAGCAGTACTTC
TRBJ2-7 TRBV2 . . CASIFTYEQYF TGTGCCAGCATCTTTACGTACGAGCAGTACTTC
TRBJ2-2 TRBV6-5 . . CASSYTAHTGELFF TGTGCCAGCAGTTACACAGCCCACACCGGGGAGCTGTTTTTT
TRBJ2-2 TRBV27 once . CASRTNSLTGELFF TGTGCCAGCAGAACTAACAGTCTCACCGGGGAGCTGTTTTTT
TRBJ1-6 TRBV6-5 . TRBD1 CASKTTGVENSPLHF TGTGCCAGCAAAACAACAGGGGTCGAAAATTCACCCCTCCACTTT
TRBJ2-1 TRBV29-1 . TRBD1 CSGGTEVYNEQFF TGCAGCGGTGGGACAGAGGTCTACAATGAGCAGTTCTTC
TRBJ2-3 TRBV19 . . CASSIRVPRASTDTQYF TGTGCCAGTAGTATCCGGGTTCCTAGGGCTAGCACAGATACGCAGTATTTT
TRBJ2-6 TRBV29-1 . . CSADTGRANVLTF TGCAGCGCGGACACGGGTAGGGCCAACGTCCTGACTTTC
TRBJ2-7 TRBV7-6 once TRBD2 CASSLGGSGEQYF TGTGCCAGCAGCTTAGGCGGGAGTGGCGAGCAGTACTTC
TRBJ2-2 TRBV2 . . CASSETDIRLAGELFF TGTGCCAGCAGTGAAACGGACATCAGATTGGCCGGGGAGCTGTTTTTT
TRBJ1-1 TRBV27 once TRBD1 CASSLSGQALRRLNTEAFF TGTGCCAGCAGTTTAAGTGGACAGGCTCTCCGTCGGTTGAACACTGAAGCTTTCTTT
TRBJ1-5 TRBV28 once . CASKFAGIRNQPQHF TGTGCCAGCAAATTCGCAGGGATCCGAAATCAGCCCCAGCATTTT
TRBJ2-7 TRBV28 . . CASSPLIVRGSGMGYYEQYF TGTGCCAGCAGCCCCCTTATCGTGAGGGGCAGTGGGATGGGATATTACGAGCAGTACTTC
TRBJ2-5 TRBV7-9 . TRBD1 CASSLDRGQETQYF TGTGCCAGCAGCCTGGACAGGGGCCAAGAGACCCAGTACTTC
TRBJ2-1 TRBV19 . . CASSGTKSGGSYNEQFF TGTGCCAGTAGTGGAACCAAGTCGGGTGGGTCCTACAATGAGCAGTTCTTC
TRBJ2-5 TRBV19 . TRBD1 CASKGTGSETQYF TGTGCCAGTAAAGGGACAGGGTCAGAGACCCAGTACTTC
TRBJ1-1 TRBV10-2 once . CASSEGRNTEAFF TGCGCCAGCAGTGAGGGAAGAAACACTGAAGCTTTCTTT
TRBJ2-5 TRBV5-6 . . CASSESRVPRETQYF TGTGCCAGCAGCGAATCCAGGGTACCCCGGGAGACCCAGTACTTC
TRBJ1-3 TRBV7-9 . . CASSLRGHSGNTIYF TGTGCCAGCAGCTTACGAGGACACTCTGGAAACACCATATATTTT
TRBJ2-1 TRBV2 . TRBD1 CASSGQRQGSGSYNEQFF TGTGCCAGCAGTGGACAACGACAGGGTTCGGGCTCCTACAATGAGCAGTTCTTC
TRBJ2-1 TRBV6-5 . TRBD2 CATSPGLGTEQFF TGTGCCACCTCGCCGGGACTAGGAACGGAGCAGTTCTTC
TRBJ2-7 TRBV10-3 . TRBD2 CAISGASGTSYEQYF TGTGCCATCAGTGGAGCTAGCGGGACCTCGTACGAGCAGTACTTC
TRBJ1-5 TRBV28 . TRBD1 CASSSGTGYPQPQHF TGTGCCAGCAGCAGTGGGACAGGGTATCCTCAGCCCCAGCATTTT
TRBJ2-6 TRBV25-1 . . CASSDRAGANVLTF TGTGCCAGCAGTGACAGGGCTGGGGCCAACGTCCTGACTTTC
TRBJ1-3 TRBV7-2 many . CASSLVGTGFSGNTIYF TGTGCCAGCAGCTTAGTGGGGACGGGTTTCTCTGGAAACACCATATATTTT
TRBJ1-1 TRBV2 . . CASSRPVRNTEAFF TGTGCCAGTTCCCGGCCCGTACGGAACACTGAAGCTTTCTTT
TRBJ1-4 TRBV27 . TRBD1 CASSLSPTGGTGKLFF TGTGCCAGCAGTTTATCTCCGACAGGGGGTACAGGAAAACTGTTTTTT
TRBJ2-7 TRBV6-1 . . CASSYRERPQYF TGTGCCAGCAGTTATAGAGAGCGGCCCCAGTACTTC
TRBJ1-5 TRBV6-5 . . CASSQNQGSNQPQHF TGTGCCAGCAGTCAAAACCAGGGTAGCAATCAGCCCCAGCATTTT
TRBJ2-1 TRBV11-2 few TRBD2 CASSPGALAVGEQFF TGTGCCAGCAGCCCAGGGGCACTAGCGGTTGGTGAGCAGTTCTTC
TRBJ2-7 TRBV7-2 . . CASSKDGTRQYF TGTGCCAGCAGCAAGGACGGTACAAGGCAGTACTTC
TRBJ2-7 TRBV5-1 . TRBD1 CASSLGGTGTYEQYF TGCGCCAGCAGCTTGGGTGGGACAGGGACCTACGAGCAGTACTTC
TRBJ2-5 TRBV7-2 . . CATTTYVQETQYF TGTGCCACCACCACATACGTCCAAGAGACCCAGTACTTC